This T cell receptor (beta chain) was sequenced in a study of blood T cell repertoires in COVID-19. This CDR3 comprises 15 residues. Germline-derived CDR1 and CDR2 are SNHLY and FYNNEI. The data were produced by immunoSEQ multiplex PCR, yet TCRdb's version contains in-frame clones alone and is incomplete. The table lists 200,000 or so clones, around 80% of them singletons. Remarks on this clone: One junction end disagrees with the germline gene, perhaps due to a read error.

Material: peripheral blood. This chain joins TRBV2 and TRBJ2-5; D is ambiguous. This receptor was taken from a human donor with acute or convalescent COVID-19. The donor label of this sample is uncertain. This chain's CDR3 is CASREGTLFQETQYF. For the CDR3, the DNA is TGTGCCAGCAGGGAAGGAACACTATTCCAAGAGACCCAGTACTTC.